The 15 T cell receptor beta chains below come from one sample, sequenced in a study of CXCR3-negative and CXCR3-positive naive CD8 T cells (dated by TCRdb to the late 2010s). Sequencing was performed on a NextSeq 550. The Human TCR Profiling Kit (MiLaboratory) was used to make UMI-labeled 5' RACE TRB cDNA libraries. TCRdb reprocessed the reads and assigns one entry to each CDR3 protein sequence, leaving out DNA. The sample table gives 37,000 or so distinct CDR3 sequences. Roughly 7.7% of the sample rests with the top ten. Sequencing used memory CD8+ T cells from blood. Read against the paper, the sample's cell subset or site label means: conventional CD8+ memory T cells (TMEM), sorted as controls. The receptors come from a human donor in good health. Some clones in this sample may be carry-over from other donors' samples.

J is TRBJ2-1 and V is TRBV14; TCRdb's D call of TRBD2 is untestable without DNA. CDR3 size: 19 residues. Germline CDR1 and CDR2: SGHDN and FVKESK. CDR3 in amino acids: CASSQEGLTSGRVPREQFF.

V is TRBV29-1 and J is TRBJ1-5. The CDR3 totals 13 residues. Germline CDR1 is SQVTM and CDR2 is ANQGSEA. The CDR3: CSVEVGYGQPQHF. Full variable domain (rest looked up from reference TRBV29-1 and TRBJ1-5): SAVISQKPSRDICQRGTSLTIQCQVDSQVTMMFWYRQQPGQSLTLIATANQGSEATYESGFVIDKFPISRPNLTFSTLTVSNMSPEDSSIYLCSVEVGYGQPQHFGDGTRLSIL.

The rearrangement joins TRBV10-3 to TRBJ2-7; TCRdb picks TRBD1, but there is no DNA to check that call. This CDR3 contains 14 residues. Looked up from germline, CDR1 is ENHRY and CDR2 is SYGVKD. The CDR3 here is CAISRQGMTYEQYF.

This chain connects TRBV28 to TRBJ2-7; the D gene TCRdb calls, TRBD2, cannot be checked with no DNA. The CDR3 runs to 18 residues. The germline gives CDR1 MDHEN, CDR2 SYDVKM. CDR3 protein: CASRTAWRESLNSYEQYF.

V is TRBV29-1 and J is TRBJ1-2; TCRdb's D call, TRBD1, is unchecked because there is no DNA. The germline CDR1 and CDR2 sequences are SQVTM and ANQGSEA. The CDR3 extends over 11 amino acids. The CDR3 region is CSVEVGDGYTF.

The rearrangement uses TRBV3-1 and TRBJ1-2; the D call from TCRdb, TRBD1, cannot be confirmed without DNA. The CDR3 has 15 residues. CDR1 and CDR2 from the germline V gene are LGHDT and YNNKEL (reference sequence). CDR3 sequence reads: CASSYSKGQGNGYTF.

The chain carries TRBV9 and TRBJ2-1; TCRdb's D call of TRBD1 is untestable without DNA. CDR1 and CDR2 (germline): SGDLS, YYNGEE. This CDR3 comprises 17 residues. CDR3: CASSVRPDMGGYNEQFF. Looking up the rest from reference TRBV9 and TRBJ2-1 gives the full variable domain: DSGVTQTPKHLITATGQRVTLRCSPRSGDLSVYWYQQSLDQGLQFLIQYYNGEERAKGNILERFSAQQFPDLHSELNLSSLELGDSALYFCASSVRPDMGGYNEQFFGPGTRLTVL.

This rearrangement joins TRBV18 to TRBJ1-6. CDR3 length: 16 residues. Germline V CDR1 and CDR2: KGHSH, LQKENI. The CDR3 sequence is CASSPPWVGIDSPLHF.

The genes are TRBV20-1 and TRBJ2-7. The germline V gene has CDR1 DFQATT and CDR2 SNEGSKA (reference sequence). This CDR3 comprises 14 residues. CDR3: CSARDTEAVYEQYF.

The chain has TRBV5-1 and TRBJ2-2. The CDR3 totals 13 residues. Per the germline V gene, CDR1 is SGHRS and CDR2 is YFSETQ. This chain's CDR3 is CASSLAWTGELFF.

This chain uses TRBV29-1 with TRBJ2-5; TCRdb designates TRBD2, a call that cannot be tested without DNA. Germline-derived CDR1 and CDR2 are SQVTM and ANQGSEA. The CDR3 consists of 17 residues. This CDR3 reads CSVEDPGLAGELRTQYF.

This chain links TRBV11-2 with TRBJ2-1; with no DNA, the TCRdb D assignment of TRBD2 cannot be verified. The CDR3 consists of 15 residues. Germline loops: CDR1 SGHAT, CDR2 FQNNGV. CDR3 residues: CASSLGSGGAYEQFF.

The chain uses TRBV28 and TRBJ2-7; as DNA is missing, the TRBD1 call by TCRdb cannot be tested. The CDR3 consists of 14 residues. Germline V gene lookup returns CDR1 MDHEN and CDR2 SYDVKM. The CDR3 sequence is CASSFNYRAYEQYF.

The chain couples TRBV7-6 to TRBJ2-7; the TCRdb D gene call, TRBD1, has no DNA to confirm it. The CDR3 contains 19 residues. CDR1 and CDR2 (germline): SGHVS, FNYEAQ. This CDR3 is CASSLRKTSGGSSSYEQYF. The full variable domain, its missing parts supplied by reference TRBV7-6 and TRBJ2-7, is GAGVSQSPRYKVTKRGQDVALRCDPISGHVSLYWYRQALGQGPEFLTYFNYEAQQDKSGLPNDRFSAERPEGSISTLTIQRTEQRDSAMYRCASSLRKTSGGSSSYEQYFGPGTRLTVT.

CDR3 region: CSVEGGESTDTQYF. V gene TRBV29-1 combines with J gene TRBJ2-3; TCRdb proposes TRBD1, but this gene call is untestable without DNA. From germline, CDR1 is SQVTM and CDR2 ANQGSEA. This CDR3 has 14 residues.